This TCR beta chain was documented in a study of shared clonotypes between healthy human individuals. Study-level results: Sorted-subset sequencing, rarefaction showed, was incomplete despite large depth.

Trimming removed 3 bases from V and 9 bases from J, with 15 bases in between. This CDR3 comprises 14 residues. In germline, CDR1 is WSHSY, CDR2 SAAADI. About this clone: No antigen is known for it.

Using immunoSEQ multiplex PCR, the repertoire was profiled, and TCRdb retains in-frame clones only, with some absent. The sample has 2,500,000 or so clones; just over 90% are singletons. This sequence joins TRBV10-2 and TRBJ2-1; D might be TRBD1 (6 bases). What was sequenced was naive CD4+ T cells sorted from blood. Subset indicated: CD45RA+ positively selected. The sequence derives from a man in his late teens or twenties in good health. The CDR3 reads CASSDWQGRSEQFF. The CDR3 nucleotides read TGCGCCAGCAGTGATTGGCAGGGGCGTAGTGAGCAGTTCTTC.